Below, 11 T cell receptor beta chains from the same sample are listed, as sequenced in a study of shared clonotypes between healthy human individuals. Using immunoSEQ multiplex PCR, the repertoire was profiled, and TCRdb retains in-frame clones only, with some absent. Altogether about 2,500,000 clones are present, more than 80% being singletons, with the ten largest covering 0.11% to 0.15%. The sequencing input was naive CD4+ T cells sorted from blood. The subset denotes: CD45RA+ positively selected. These receptors were collected from a man between 18 and 29 years old in good health.

The rearrangement uses TRBV30 and TRBJ1-2; D is perhaps TRBD1 (6 bases). This CDR3 comprises 14 residues. Germline CDR1 and CDR2: GTSNPN and SVGIG (reference sequence). As DNA, the CDR3 is TGTGCTTTAACACAGGGAGTTGTGAACTATGGCTACACCTTC. It specifies CALTQGVVNYGYTF.

This clone showed up just once. The rearrangement joins TRBV10-3 to TRBJ2-1; D may be TRBD2 (7 bases). CDR3 length equals 14 residues. Trimming shortened V by 6 bases and J by 7 bases, and 16 bases separated the two germline ends. The germline V gene has CDR1 ENHRY and CDR2 SYGVKD. The CDR3: CAIRGGLAENEQFF. The CDR3 coding sequence is TGTGCCATCAGGGGGGGGCTAGCGGAGAATGAGCAGTTCTTC.

V gene TRBV10-2 combines with J gene TRBJ1-5; D is undetermined. This CDR3 has 13 residues. Trimming shortened V by 4 bases and J by 5 bases, and 9 bases separated the two germline ends. CDR1 is WSHSY, CDR2 SAAADI, per germline. Written as DNA, the CDR3 is TGCGCCAGCAGTGTGGCACCCTATCAGCCCCAGCATTTT. It specifies CASSVAPYQPQHF.

The chain carries TRBV5-4 and TRBJ1-1; 10 positions match TRBD1. The CDR3 is made up of 16 amino acids. Germline CDR1 and CDR2: SGHNT and YYREEE (reference sequence). Trimming removed 4 bases from V and 5 bases from J; junction bases left unmatched: 11. CDR3 bases: TGTGCCAGCAGCAGAGAGGGGGGGACAGGGGTAACTGAAGCTTTCTTT. The encoded protein is CASSREGGTGVTEAFF. Based on the CDR3 plus reference TRBV5-4 and TRBJ1-1, the full variable domain is ETGVTQSPTHLIKTRGQQVTLRCSSQSGHNTVSWYQQALGQGPQFIFQYYREEENGRGNFPPRFSGLQFPNYSSELNVNALELDDSALYLCASSREGGTGVTEAFFGQGTRLTVV.

In DNA form, the CDR3 reads TGTGCCAGTAGTAAGGGGGCTACGTCCTACGAGCAGTACTTC. It is translated as CASSKGATSYEQYF. The chain is built from TRBV19 and TRBJ2-7, with TRBD1 matching over 7 bases. Looked up from germline, CDR1 is LNHDA and CDR2 is SQIVND (reference sequence). Trimming at V came to 4 bases and at J to 1 base, leaving 4 bases not matched to a gene. The CDR3 loop spans 14 amino acids.

The rearrangement links TRBV7-9 to TRBJ2-3, with TRBD2 matching over 12 bases. The germline gives CDR1 SEHNR, CDR2 FQNEAQ (reference sequence). This CDR3 is built from 17 residues. V lost 5 bases and J lost 0; bases outside the gene matches: 6. The DNA of the CDR3 is TGTGCCAGCAGCAAAGCTAGCGGGAGGGTCAGCACAGATACGCAGTATTTT. Protein sequence: CASSKASGRVSTDTQYF.

The rearrangement uses TRBV7-2 and TRBJ2-3, with D possibly matching TRBD1 (6 bases). There are 12 residues in the CDR3. The germline V and J ends were trimmed by 4 bases and 6 bases, with 8 bases remaining between them. Germline values: CDR1 SGHTA, CDR2 FQGNSA. DNA for the CDR3: TGTGCCAGCAGCTCGACAGGTGATACGCAGTATTTT. Translation gives CASSSTGDTQYF.

The CDR3 DNA reads as TGTGCCAGCAGCCGAGGCCAGGTGGCTGGGGGGTGGCAAGAGACCCAGTACTTC. This gives the protein CASSRGQVAGGWQETQYF. V gene TRBV7-3 combines with J gene TRBJ2-5; the D gene is possibly TRBD2 (6 bases). The CDR3 has 18 residues. V was cut by 5 bases and J by 2 bases, with 24 bases left in between. Germline CDR1 and CDR2: SGHTA and FQGTGA.

This clone turned up a few times. The gene calls are TRBV19 and TRBJ1-5, with D possibly being TRBD1 (6 bases). Trimming pared 8 bases from V and 0 bases from J, leaving 11 bases between. The germline V gene encodes CDR1 LNHDA and CDR2 SQIVND (reference sequence). There are 14 residues in the CDR3. Written as DNA, the CDR3 is TGTGCCAGTGAACAGGGCGTTAGCAATCAGCCCCAGCATTTT. It codes for CASEQGVSNQPQHF.

The table lists this clone with a count of one. The V and J genes are TRBV7-8 and TRBJ1-1, with D perhaps matching TRBD1 (5 bases). The CDR3 is 15 residues long. The V gene's germline CDR1 is SGHVS and CDR2 FQNEAQ. Trimming left V 5 bases short and J 5 bases short, with 18 bases between. The CDR3 reads CASSPLQGGRTEAFF. The CDR3 DNA is TGTGCCAGCAGCCCCCTCCAGGGAGGAAGGACTGAAGCTTTCTTT. Complete variable domain (other parts from reference TRBV7-8 and TRBJ1-1): GAGVSQSPRYKVAKRGQDVALRCDPISGHVSLFWYQQALGQGPEFLTYFQNEAQLDKSGLPSDRFFAERPEGSVSTLKIQRTQQEDSAVYLCASSPLQGGRTEAFFGQGTRLTVV.

The chain has TRBV30 and TRBJ1-1; no reliable D call. The CDR3 runs 15 residues. Germline V lookup: CDR1 GTSNPN, CDR2 SVGIG (reference sequence). Trimming shortened V by 0 bases and J by 0 bases, and 11 bases separated the two germline ends. CDR3 loop: CAWSVWHVVNTEAFF. CDR3 nucleotides: TGTGCCTGGAGTGTGTGGCACGTGGTGAACACTGAAGCTTTCTTT.